Listed below are T cell receptor beta chains from one sample, sequenced in a study of technical replicates of blood from four donors. Assay: immunoSEQ multiplex PCR; the TCRdb copy retains only in-frame clones and omits some. The sample carries 12,000 to 15,000 clones, approximately 88% recorded once. Material for sequencing was PBMCs. These receptors were obtained from a human donor in good health. Both conserved end residues are part of each CDR3. A D gene is named only where the DNA matches it firmly. Size is omitted from some rows. Given values are once, few, many or a class for expanded clones.

TRBJ2-7 TRBD2 TRBV4-1 - TGCGCCAGCAGCTACGAAACCGGGACTACAAGCTTTGAGCAGTACTTC CASSYETGTTSFEQYF
TRBJ2-2 - TRBV19 - TGTGCCAGTAGTATGCCCGGGAACACCGGGGAGCTGTTTTTT CASSMPGNTGELFF
TRBJ2-1 - TRBV10-1 - TGCGCCAGCAGTGAGTCGCAGCCCCCTGGGCGAGAGCAGTTCTTC CASSESQPPGREQFF
TRBJ2-1 TRBD1 TRBV7-6 once TGTGCCAGCAGCTCAAAGGGGGCGGAAAATGAGCAGTTCTTC CASSSKGAENEQFF
TRBJ2-7 TRBD2 TRBV29-1 - TGCAGCGACCGGGAAAAGCGGGAGACTATCTCCTACGAGCAGTACTTC CSDREKRETISYEQYF
TRBJ2-2 - TRBV18 - TGTGCCAGCTCACCAAACAGGGGAGGAACCGGGGAGCTGTTTTTT CASSPNRGGTGELFF
TRBJ2-1 TRBD2 TRBV5-1 - TGCGCCAGCAGCTTGTTTGCGGGAGGGAACAATGAGCAGTTCTTC CASSLFAGGNNEQFF
TRBJ2-7 - TRBV18 once TGTGCCAGCTCTACAAGAGGGGAGGAAGGAAACGAGCAGTACTTC CASSTRGEEGNEQYF
TRBJ2-1 TRBD2 TRBV29-1 once TGCAGCGTTGCGCCTAGCGGGAGGAGTAATGAGCAGTTCTTC CSVAPSGRSNEQFF
TRBJ2-7 - TRBV4-1 - TGCGCCAGCAGCCAAGGAGTGAGTGGAGGGGGCAACTCCTACGAGCAGTACTTC CASSQGVSGGGNSYEQYF
TRBJ2-1 TRBD1 TRBV2 - TGTGCCAGCAGTGCCGGGACAGGGGGTAGTGAGCAGTTCTTC CASSAGTGGSEQFF
TRBJ2-3 - TRBV11-2 - TGTGCCAGCAGCCAGCCGGGCCGCAGGATAGGAGGAGATACGCAGTATTTT CASSQPGRRIGGDTQYF
TRBJ2-7 - TRBV7-8 few TGTGCCAGCAGCTTAGCCTGGAGCGGACCCTACGAGCAGTACTTC CASSLAWSGPYEQYF
TRBJ2-2 TRBD2 TRBV18 once TGTGCCAGCTCAACTAGCGGGATGGCCGGGGAGCTGTTTTTT CASSTSGMAGELFF
TRBJ2-5 TRBD1 TRBV7-2 - TGTGCCAGCATGAACAGGGGAAGCGAGACCCAGTACTTC CASMNRGSETQYF
TRBJ2-1 - TRBV11-3 - TGTGCCAGCAGCTTACGTCCAGGGGGGCTCAATGAGCAGTTCTTC CASSLRPGGLNEQFF
TRBJ2-7 - TRBV18 - TGTGCCAGCTCTCCACTCGGGACTGTGATGTACTTC CASSPLGTVMYF
TRBJ2-1 - TRBV5-1 - TGCGCCAGCAGCTTGGCCCTCTCCGGAGATGAGCAGTTCTTC CASSLALSGDEQFF
TRBJ2-7 - TRBV9 - TGTGCCAGCAGCGTGGGAGCGAGCATCGATATCTACGAGCAGTACTTC CASSVGASIDIYEQYF
TRBJ1-5 - TRBV30 - TGTGCCTGGAGTAAGGGGGACGGTCAGCCCCAGCATTTT CAWSKGDGQPQHF
TRBJ2-1 - TRBV5-1 - TGCGCCAGCAGGGCTGCTGGGAGCTCCTACAATGAGCAGTTCTTC CASRAAGSSYNEQFF
TRBJ2-5 - TRBV6-1 - TGTGCCAGCAGCCAGGGGGGTGGAGAGACCCAGTACTTC CASSQGGGETQYF
TRBJ2-3 TRBD1 TRBV28 - TGTGCCAGCAGTAGACAGGGGGCTCGCACAGATACGCAGTATTTT CASSRQGARTDTQYF
TRBJ1-1 TRBD1 TRBV5-1 few TGCGCCAGCAGCTTGGTGCCCGGGACAGGGGATTCGTACACTGAAGCTTTCTTT CASSLVPGTGDSYTEAFF
TRBJ2-3 - TRBV29-1 - TGCAGCGTTGTCGTCACAGATACGCAGTATTTT CSVVVTDTQYF
TRBJ2-7 TRBD2 TRBV7-2 once TGTGCCAGCAGCTTAGTGGGAGGGATGACCTACGAGCAGTACTTC CASSLVGGMTYEQYF
TRBJ2-2 - TRBV27 - TGTGCCAGCAGTAACCAGCAGGGTTACACCGGGGAGCTGTTTTTT CASSNQQGYTGELFF
TRBJ1-5 TRBD1 TRBV28 - TGTGCCAGCAGTGTCGCGGGACAGGGGGCCGGTCAGCCCCAGCATTTT CASSVAGQGAGQPQHF
TRBJ2-1 TRBD1 TRBV7-2 - TGTGCCAGCAGCTTCGGACAGGGGGGTTCTGGTGAGCAGTTCTTC CASSFGQGGSGEQFF
TRBJ1-4 TRBD1 TRBV19 - TGTGCCAGTAGTAAAGGGACAGGAGACTCGGCTAATGAAAAACTGTTTTTT CASSKGTGDSANEKLFF